The 26 T cell receptor beta chains reported below all come from one sample, sequenced in a study of blood T cell repertoires in COVID-19 (TCRdb year 2020). The library was prepared using the immunoSEQ multiplex PCR assay. The source is immuneACCESS, and TCRdb retained only in-frame sequences with V and J called. Part of the clones is not carried over; for the studies checked, unresolved V genes explain less than half of this, and the remainder is unexplained. Recorded for this sample are around 260,000 clones; about 90% of them occurred a single time. The top ten clonotypes cover 2.5% to 3% of the sample. What was sequenced was peripheral blood. These receptors were obtained from a person under 35 with COVID-19, enrolled during active disease.

V is TRBV12-3 or TRBV12-4 and J is TRBJ2-5; a possible D gene is TRBD1 (5 bases). Between the trimmed V and J ends, which lost 6 bases and 2 bases, there was a span of 10 bases. The CDR3 contains 13 residues. CDR3 DNA sequence: TGTGCCAGCAGCCTGACAGAGCAAGAGACCCAGTACTTC. Translating gives CASSLTEQETQYF.

The chain has TRBV5-8 and TRBJ1-4; D is unresolved. The ends were cut back, 3 bases at V and 6 bases at J, with 15 bases in the middle. This CDR3 region has 15 residues. Looked up from germline, CDR1 is SGHTS and CDR2 is YDEGEE. The CDR3 loop reads CASSSSGTDHEKLFF. As DNA, the CDR3 is TGTGCCAGCAGCTCCTCCGGTACAGATCATGAAAAACTGTTTTTT.

This rearrangement joins TRBV4-3 to TRBJ2-5; TRBD1 might be the D (6 bases). In germline, CDR1 is LGHNA, CDR2 YSLEER. CDR3 size: 15 residues. V was pared by 0 bases and J by 1 base, with 9 bases between. Here the CDR3 reads CASSQDQGPQETQYF. The CDR3, as DNA: TGCGCCAGCAGCCAAGATCAGGGGCCCCAAGAGACCCAGTACTTC.

This sequence joins TRBV11-2 and TRBJ1-2; TRBD1 matches at 9 bases. CDR1 is SGHAT and CDR2 is FQNNGV in the germline V gene. J lost 4 bases, V lost 6 bases, and 3 bases had no gene match. The CDR3 contains 13 residues. The CDR3 coding sequence is TGTGCCAGCAGTCCGGGACAGGGCTATGGCTACACCTTC. Amino acid sequence: CASSPGQGYGYTF.

CDR3 sequence reads: CASSTRTSGRSYEQYF. The CDR3 bases are TGTGCCAGCAGCACCCGGACTAGCGGGAGGTCCTACGAGCAGTACTTC. The rearrangement joins TRBV9 to TRBJ2-7; TRBD2 aligns across 14 bases. The CDR3 is 16 amino acids. Germline V gene sequence: CDR1 SGDLS, CDR2 YYNGEE. V dropped 4 bases and J dropped 1; count of bases not matched to a gene: 4. Based on the CDR3 plus reference TRBV9 and TRBJ2-7, the full variable domain is DSGVTQTPKHLITATGQRVTLRCSPRSGDLSVYWYQQSLDQGLQFLIQYYNGEERAKGNILERFSAQQFPDLHSELNLSSLELGDSALYFCASSTRTSGRSYEQYFGPGTRLTVT.

This clone has just one count. V and J are TRBV5-8 and TRBJ1-2, with 7 positions matching TRBD1. This CDR3 comprises 16 residues. V dropped 3 bases and J dropped 4; count of bases not matched to a gene: 12. From germline, CDR1 is SGHTS and CDR2 YDEGEE. CDR3: CASSSRLGQLAYGYTF. CDR3 nucleotide sequence: TGTGCCAGCAGCTCAAGGCTGGGACAGCTGGCCTATGGCTACACCTTC.

CDR3 loop: CAWSSGGEQFF. Here the CDR3 DNA reads TGTGCCTGGAGTTCGGGGGGGGAGCAGTTCTTC. J is TRBJ2-1 and V is TRBV30, with TRBD2 matching 8 bases. The CDR3 extends over 11 amino acids. V lost 2 bases, J lost 10 bases, and 1 base stayed unmatched. Germline CDR1 and CDR2: GTSNPN and SVGIG (reference sequence).

This chain's CDR3 is CASSYMTGGYYGYTF. CDR3 bases: TGTGCCAGCAGTTATATGACAGGGGGATACTATGGCTACACCTTC. This sequence joins TRBV6-5 and TRBJ1-2, with TRBD1 identical over 9 bases. Germline V gives CDR1 MNHEY, CDR2 SVGAGI. The CDR3 totals 15 residues. With 3 bases clipped from V and 3 bases from J, the junction kept 5 bases outside the gene matches.

V and J are TRBV5-4 and TRBJ2-7, with a possible D match to TRBD2 (6 bases). The ends were cut back, 5 bases at V and 6 bases at J, with 21 bases in the middle. The length of the CDR3 is 15 residues. In germline, CDR1 is SGHNT, CDR2 YYREEE (reference sequence). Here the CDR3 DNA reads TGTGCCAGCAGTTGGGAGGTCAGTGGGGGAACCGAGCAGTACTTC. Protein product: CASSWEVSGGTEQYF.

V is TRBV7-2 and J is TRBJ1-6, with TRBD1 matching over 9 bases. The ends lost 1 base at V and 10 bases at J; junction bases unmatched: 8. The CDR3 sequence is 16 residues long. Germline CDR1 is SGHTA and CDR2 is FQGNSA. The CDR3 sequence: CASSLGTGAGKSPLHF. CDR3 DNA: TGTGCCAGCAGCTTAGGGACAGGGGCCGGCAAATCACCCCTCCACTTT.

The V call is TRBV7-9, the J call TRBJ2-1; the D gene is possibly TRBD1 (6 bases). CDR1 and CDR2 (germline): SEHNR, FQNEAQ (reference sequence). Trimming removed 3 bases from V and 0 bases from J, with 18 bases in between. This CDR3 spans 18 amino acids. Here the CDR3 DNA reads TGTGCCAGCAGCTTCCCCGGCGAAGGGGGTAGCTCCTACAATGAGCAGTTCTTC. Translating gives CASSFPGEGGSSYNEQFF.

The chain combines TRBV28 with TRBJ2-7; D not resolved. Germline lookup yields CDR1 MDHEN and CDR2 SYDVKM. The CDR3 is 13 residues long. V was shortened by 2 bases and J by 1 base, with 6 bases between the two germline ends. The CDR3 reads CASSLGQSYEQYF. The CDR3, as DNA: TGTGCCAGCAGTTTAGGGCAGTCCTACGAGCAGTACTTC.

The chain joins TRBV11-2 to TRBJ1-4, with D possibly matching TRBD1 (5 bases). The CDR3 is 14 residues long. V was cut by 5 bases and J by 4 bases, with 11 bases left in between. The germline V gene encodes CDR1 SGHAT and CDR2 FQNNGV. The CDR3 coding sequence is TGTGCCAGCAGCCTCAGGGTGGATAATGAAAAACTGTTTTTT. Translated: CASSLRVDNEKLFF.

V usage is TRBV9 and J usage is TRBJ2-1, with a possible D match to TRBD2 (6 bases). The CDR3 covers 16 residues. V lost 3 bases and J 4 bases, leaving 17 bases between the germline ends. Germline V lookup: CDR1 SGDLS, CDR2 YYNGEE. The DNA for the CDR3 is TGTGCCAGCAGCGCGTCGGGACTGCCCCCTTACAATGAGCAGTTCTTC. Protein: CASSASGLPPYNEQFF.

The chain uses TRBV5-6 and TRBJ1-2, with D perhaps TRBD1 (5 bases). The CDR3 extends over 12 amino acids. From germline, CDR1 is SGHDT and CDR2 YYEEEE. Deletions cut 0 bases from V and 8 bases from J, with 8 bases between. The CDR3 is CASSLGGEGYTF. CDR3 nucleotides: TGTGCCAGCAGCTTGGGGGGCGAGGGCTACACCTTC.

This clone was seen a few times. At the DNA level, this CDR3 is encoded by other sequences in the same sample as well. The chain is built from TRBV6-5 and TRBJ1-2; 7 nucleotides agree with TRBD1. CDR3 size: 14 residues. Germline CDR1 is MNHEY and CDR2 is SVGAGI. V trimming: 2 bases; J trimming: 4 bases; junction bases outside the gene matches: 4. The CDR3 loop is CASSYRGQSYGYTF. The CDR3 DNA follows: TGTGCCAGCAGTTACCGGGGACAGTCCTATGGCTACACCTTC.

The rearrangement links TRBV7-9 to TRBJ2-2; 7 nucleotides line up with TRBD1. Germline CDR1 reads SEHNR; CDR2 reads FQNEAQ (reference sequence). J lost 4 bases, V lost 6 bases, and 17 bases had no gene match. The CDR3 extends over 18 amino acids. CDR3 in amino acids: CASRITSTGVPGTGELFF. In nucleotides, the CDR3 is TGTGCCAGCAGGATTACGAGTACAGGGGTGCCGGGCACCGGGGAGCTGTTTTTT.

The chain carries TRBV9 and TRBJ2-3; TRBD2 matches 9 bases. This CDR3 spans 15 amino acids. V lost 0 bases to trimming and J lost 6 bases; unmatched junction nucleotides: 5. The germline gives CDR1 SGDLS, CDR2 YYNGEE. The CDR3 DNA is TGTGCCAGCAGCGTAGACTTAGCGGGGGATGATACGCAGTATTTT. Its translation: CASSVDLAGDDTQYF. The full variable domain, its missing parts supplied by reference TRBV9 and TRBJ2-3, is DSGVTQTPKHLITATGQRVTLRCSPRSGDLSVYWYQQSLDQGLQFLIQYYNGEERAKGNILERFSAQQFPDLHSELNLSSLELGDSALYFCASSVDLAGDDTQYFGPGTRLTVL.

The chain has TRBV5-5 and TRBJ2-7; 9 positions match TRBD1. The CDR3 is made up of 16 amino acids. The trim removed 3 bases at V and 2 bases at J, leaving 9 bases unmatched. Germline V CDR1 and CDR2: SGHKS, YYEKEE (reference sequence). For the CDR3, the DNA is TGTGCCAGCAGCTGGTCCCTCGGGACAGGGACCTACGAGCAGTACTTC. Amino acid sequence: CASSWSLGTGTYEQYF. The full variable domain, with the rest looked up from reference TRBV5-5 and TRBJ2-7, is DAGVTQSPTHLIKTRGQQVTLRCSPISGHKSVSWYQQVLGQGPQFIFQYYEKEERGRGNFPDRFSARQFPNYSSELNVNALLLGDSALYLCASSWSLGTGTYEQYFGPGTRLTVT.

The V gene is TRBV15, the J gene TRBJ2-7; 7 nucleotides match TRBD1. Trimming cost V 0 bases and J 5 bases; bases outside gene matches: 10. CDR1 and CDR2 from the germline V gene are LNHNV and YYDKDF (reference sequence). CDR3 size: 16 residues. CDR3 nucleotides: TGTGCCACCAGCAGAGATCTGGGGGACAGAAGGAACGAGCAGTACTTC. It specifies CATSRDLGDRRNEQYF.

The rearrangement links TRBV7-9 to TRBJ2-3, with D maybe TRBD2 (5 bases). Trimming removed 4 bases at V and 2 bases at J, with 7 bases between. The CDR3 has 13 amino acids. In germline, CDR1 is SEHNR, CDR2 FQNEAQ (reference sequence). DNA of the CDR3: TGTGCCAGCAGCTCGGACTTCACAGATACGCAGTATTTT. This sequence encodes CASSSDFTDTQYF.

The table lists this clone with a count of one. The chain joins TRBV6-1 to TRBJ2-7, with 9 positions matching TRBD1. Germline V lookup: CDR1 MNHNS, CDR2 SASEGT. CDR3 length equals 15 residues. J lost 2 bases, V lost 7 bases, and 9 bases had no gene match. CDR3 bases: TGTGCCAGCAACCCTCGACAGGGGGGTACCTACGAGCAGTACTTC. Protein: CASNPRQGGTYEQYF.

The chain is built from TRBV5-4 and TRBJ2-1; TRBD1 matches at 7 bases. Germline loops: CDR1 SGHNT, CDR2 YYREEE (reference sequence). J lost 7 bases, V lost 0 bases, and 10 bases had no gene match. This CDR3 comprises 16 residues. The CDR3 coding sequence is TGTGCCAGCAGCTTGGGACAGGGAAATCAAGGGAATGAGCAGTTCTTC. It yields the protein CASSLGQGNQGNEQFF.

The CDR3: CASSVTGTVYQETQYF. The CDR3 DNA reads as TGTGCCAGCAGCGTCACCGGGACAGTGTACCAAGAGACCCAGTACTTC. V and J are TRBV9 and TRBJ2-5, with 7 bases matching TRBD1. Germline trimming cut 2 bases from V and 0 bases from J; bases unmatched to any gene: 7. CDR3 length: 16 residues. The germline gives CDR1 SGDLS, CDR2 YYNGEE.

The chain has TRBV7-6 and TRBJ2-5; D perhaps matches TRBD1 (6 bases). Germline loops: CDR1 SGHVS, CDR2 FNYEAQ. This CDR3 contains 17 residues. Trimming cost V 4 bases and J 0 bases, with 18 bases left between them. CDR3: CASSSGVPGENQETQYF. The CDR3 bases are TGTGCCAGCAGCTCAGGGGTCCCTGGGGAAAACCAAGAGACCCAGTACTTC.

The V and J genes are TRBV19 and TRBJ1-5, with TRBD1 matching 7 bases. This CDR3 is built from 15 residues. Germline CDR1 LNHDA, CDR2 SQIVND (reference sequence). V was clipped by 9 bases and J by 4 bases; unmatched bases: 12. CDR3 in DNA: TGTGCCAGGTTAGCCCAGACAGGGCCTAATCAGCCCCAGCATTTT. Translation gives CARLAQTGPNQPQHF. The whole variable domain, filled in from reference TRBV19 and TRBJ1-5, reads DGGITQSPKYLFRKEGQNVTLSCEQNLNHDAMYWYRQDPGQGLRLIYYSQIVNDFQKGDIAEGYSVSREKKESFPLTVTSAQKNPTAFYLCARLAQTGPNQPQHFGDGTRLSIL.